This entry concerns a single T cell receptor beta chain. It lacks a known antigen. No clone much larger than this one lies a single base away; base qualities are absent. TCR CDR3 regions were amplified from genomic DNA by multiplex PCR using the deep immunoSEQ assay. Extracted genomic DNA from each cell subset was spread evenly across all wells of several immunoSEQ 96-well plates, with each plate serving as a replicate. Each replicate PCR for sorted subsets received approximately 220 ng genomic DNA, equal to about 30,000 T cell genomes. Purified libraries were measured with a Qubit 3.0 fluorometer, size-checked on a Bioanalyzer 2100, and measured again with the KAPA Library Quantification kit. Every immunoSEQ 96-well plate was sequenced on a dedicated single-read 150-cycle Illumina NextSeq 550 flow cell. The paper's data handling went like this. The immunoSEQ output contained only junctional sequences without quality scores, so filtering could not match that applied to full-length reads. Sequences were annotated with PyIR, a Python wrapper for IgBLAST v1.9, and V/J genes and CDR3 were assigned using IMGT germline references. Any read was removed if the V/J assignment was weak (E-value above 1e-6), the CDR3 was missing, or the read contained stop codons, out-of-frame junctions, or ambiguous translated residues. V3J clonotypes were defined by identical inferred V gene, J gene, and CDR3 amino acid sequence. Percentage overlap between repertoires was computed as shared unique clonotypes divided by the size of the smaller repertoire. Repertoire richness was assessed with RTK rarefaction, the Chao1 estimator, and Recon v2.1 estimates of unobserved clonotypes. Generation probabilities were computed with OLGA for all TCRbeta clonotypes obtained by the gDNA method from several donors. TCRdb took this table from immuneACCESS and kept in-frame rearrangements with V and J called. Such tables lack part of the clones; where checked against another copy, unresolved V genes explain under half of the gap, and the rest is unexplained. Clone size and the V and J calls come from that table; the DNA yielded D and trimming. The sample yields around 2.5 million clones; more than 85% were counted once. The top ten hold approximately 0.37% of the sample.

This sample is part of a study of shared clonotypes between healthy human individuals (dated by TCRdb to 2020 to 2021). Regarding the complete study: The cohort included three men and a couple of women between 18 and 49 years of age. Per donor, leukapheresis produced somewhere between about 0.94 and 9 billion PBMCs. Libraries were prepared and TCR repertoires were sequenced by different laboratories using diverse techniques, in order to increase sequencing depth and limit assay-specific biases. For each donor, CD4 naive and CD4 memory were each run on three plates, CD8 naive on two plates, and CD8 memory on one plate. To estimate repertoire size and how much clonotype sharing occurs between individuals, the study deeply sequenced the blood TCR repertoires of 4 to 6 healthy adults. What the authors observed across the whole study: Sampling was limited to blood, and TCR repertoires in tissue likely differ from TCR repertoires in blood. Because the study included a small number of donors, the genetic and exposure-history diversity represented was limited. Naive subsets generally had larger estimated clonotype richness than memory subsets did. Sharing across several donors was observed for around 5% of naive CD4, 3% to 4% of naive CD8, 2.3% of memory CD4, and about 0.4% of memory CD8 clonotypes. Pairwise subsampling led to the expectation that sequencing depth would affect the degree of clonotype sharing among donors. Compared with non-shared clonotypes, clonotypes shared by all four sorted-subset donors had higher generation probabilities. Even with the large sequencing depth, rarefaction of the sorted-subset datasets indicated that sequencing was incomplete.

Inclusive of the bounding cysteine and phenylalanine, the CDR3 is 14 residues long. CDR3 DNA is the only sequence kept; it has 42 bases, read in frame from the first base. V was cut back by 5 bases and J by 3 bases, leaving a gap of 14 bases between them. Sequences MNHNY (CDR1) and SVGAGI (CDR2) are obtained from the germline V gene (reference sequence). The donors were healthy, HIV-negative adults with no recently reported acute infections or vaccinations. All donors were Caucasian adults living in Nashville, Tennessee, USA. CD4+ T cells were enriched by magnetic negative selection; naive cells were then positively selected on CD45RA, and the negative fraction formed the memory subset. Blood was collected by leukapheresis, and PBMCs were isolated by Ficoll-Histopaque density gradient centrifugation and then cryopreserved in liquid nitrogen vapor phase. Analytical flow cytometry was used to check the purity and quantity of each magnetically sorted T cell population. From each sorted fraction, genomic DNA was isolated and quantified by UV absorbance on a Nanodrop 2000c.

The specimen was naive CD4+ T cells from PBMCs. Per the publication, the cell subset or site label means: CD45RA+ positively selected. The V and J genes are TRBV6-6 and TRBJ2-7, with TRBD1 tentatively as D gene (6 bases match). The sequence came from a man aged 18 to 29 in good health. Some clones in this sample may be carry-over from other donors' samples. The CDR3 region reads CASSNREANYEQYF. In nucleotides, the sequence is TGTGCCAGCAGTAACAGGGAAGCCAACTACGAGCAGTACTTC.